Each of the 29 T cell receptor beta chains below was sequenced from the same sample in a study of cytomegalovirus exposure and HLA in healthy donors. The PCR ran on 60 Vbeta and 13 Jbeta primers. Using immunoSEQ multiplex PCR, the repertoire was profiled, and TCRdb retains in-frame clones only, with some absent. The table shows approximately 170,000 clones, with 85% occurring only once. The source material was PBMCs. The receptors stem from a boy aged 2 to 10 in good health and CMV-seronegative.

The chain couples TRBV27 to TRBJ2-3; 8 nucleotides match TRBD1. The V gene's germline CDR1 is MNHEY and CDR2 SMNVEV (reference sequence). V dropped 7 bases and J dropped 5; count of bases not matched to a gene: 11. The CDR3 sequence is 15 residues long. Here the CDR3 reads CASTIGAGGEDTQYF. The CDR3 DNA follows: TGTGCCAGCACTATCGGGGCAGGGGGCGAAGATACGCAGTATTTT.

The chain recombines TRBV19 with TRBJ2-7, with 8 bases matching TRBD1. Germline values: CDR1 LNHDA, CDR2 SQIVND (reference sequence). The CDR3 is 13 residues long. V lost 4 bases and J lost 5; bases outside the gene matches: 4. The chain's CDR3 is CASSNDRGHEQYF. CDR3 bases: TGTGCCAGTAGTAATGACAGGGGCCACGAGCAGTACTTC.

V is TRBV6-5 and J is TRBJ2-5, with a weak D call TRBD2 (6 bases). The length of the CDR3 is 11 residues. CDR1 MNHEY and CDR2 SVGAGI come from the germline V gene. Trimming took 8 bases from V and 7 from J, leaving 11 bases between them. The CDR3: CASGGIGTQYF. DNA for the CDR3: TGTGCCAGCGGGGGGATAGGGACCCAGTACTTC.

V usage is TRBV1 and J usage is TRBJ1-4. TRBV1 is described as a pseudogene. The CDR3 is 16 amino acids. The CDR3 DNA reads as TGCACCAGCAGCCTCCACGCCGAGGATGACGGGGAAAAACTGTTTTTT. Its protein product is CTSSLHAEDDGEKLFF.

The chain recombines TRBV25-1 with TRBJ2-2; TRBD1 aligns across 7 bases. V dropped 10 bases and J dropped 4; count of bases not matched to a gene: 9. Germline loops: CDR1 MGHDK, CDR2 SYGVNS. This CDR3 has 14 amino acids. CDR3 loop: CATTGAGFTGELFF. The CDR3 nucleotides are TGTGCCACCACAGGGGCAGGATTCACCGGGGAGCTGTTTTTT.

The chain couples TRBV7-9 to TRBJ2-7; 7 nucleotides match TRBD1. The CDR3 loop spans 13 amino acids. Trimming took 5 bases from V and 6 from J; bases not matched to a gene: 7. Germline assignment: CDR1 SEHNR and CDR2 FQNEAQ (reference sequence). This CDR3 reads CASSHDRAREQYV. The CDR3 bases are TGTGCCAGCAGCCACGACAGGGCCCGCGAGCAGTACGTC.

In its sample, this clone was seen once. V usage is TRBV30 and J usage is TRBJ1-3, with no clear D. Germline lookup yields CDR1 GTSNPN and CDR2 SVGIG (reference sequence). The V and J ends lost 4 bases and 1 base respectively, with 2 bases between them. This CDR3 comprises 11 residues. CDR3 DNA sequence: TGTGCCTGGACGTCTGGAAACACCATATATTTT. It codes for CAWTSGNTIYF.

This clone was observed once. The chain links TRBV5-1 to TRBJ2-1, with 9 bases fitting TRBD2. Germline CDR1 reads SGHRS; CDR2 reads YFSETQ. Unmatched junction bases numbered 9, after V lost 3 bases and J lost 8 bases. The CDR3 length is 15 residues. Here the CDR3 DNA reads TGCGCCAGCAGCTGGGGACTAGCAGAACGAGATGAGCAGTTCTTC. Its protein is CASSWGLAERDEQFF.

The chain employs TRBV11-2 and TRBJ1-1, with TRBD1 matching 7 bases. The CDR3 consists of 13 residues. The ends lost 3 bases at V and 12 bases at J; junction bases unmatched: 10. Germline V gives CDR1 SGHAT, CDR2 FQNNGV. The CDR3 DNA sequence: TGTGCCAGCAGCTTCCACGAGACAGGGTGGCCTTTCTTT. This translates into CASSFHETGWPFF.

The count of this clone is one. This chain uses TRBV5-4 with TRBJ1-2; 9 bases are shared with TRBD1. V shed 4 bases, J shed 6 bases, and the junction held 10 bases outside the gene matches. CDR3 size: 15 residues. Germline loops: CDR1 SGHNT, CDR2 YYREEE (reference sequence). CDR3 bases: TGTGCCAGCAGCCTTATCCCGGGACAGGGAGATGGCTACACCTTC. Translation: CASSLIPGQGDGYTF.

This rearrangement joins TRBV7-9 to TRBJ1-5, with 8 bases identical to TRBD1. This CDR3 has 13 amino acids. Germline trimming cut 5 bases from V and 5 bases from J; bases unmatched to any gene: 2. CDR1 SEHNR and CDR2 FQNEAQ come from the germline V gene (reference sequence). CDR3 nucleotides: TGTGCCAGCAGCCCAGGGGGCGATCAGCCCCAGCATTTT. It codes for CASSPGGDQPQHF.

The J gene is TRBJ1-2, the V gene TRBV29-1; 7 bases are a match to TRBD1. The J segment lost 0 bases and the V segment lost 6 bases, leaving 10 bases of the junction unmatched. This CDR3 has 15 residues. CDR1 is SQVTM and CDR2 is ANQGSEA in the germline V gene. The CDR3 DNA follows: TGCAGCGTGAACCCGGGACAGATCTCTAACTATGGCTACACCTTC. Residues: CSVNPGQISNYGYTF. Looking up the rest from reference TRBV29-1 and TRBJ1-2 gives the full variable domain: SAVISQKPSRDICQRGTSLTIQCQVDSQVTMMFWYRQQPGQSLTLIATANQGSEATYESGFVIDKFPISRPNLTFSTLTVSNMSPEDSSIYLCSVNPGQISNYGYTFGSGTRLTVV.

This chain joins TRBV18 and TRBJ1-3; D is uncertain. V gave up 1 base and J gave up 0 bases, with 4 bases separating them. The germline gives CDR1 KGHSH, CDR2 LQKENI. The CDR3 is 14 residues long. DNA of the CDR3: TGTGCCAGCTCACCACAGCGCTCTGGAAACACCATATATTTT. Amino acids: CASSPQRSGNTIYF.

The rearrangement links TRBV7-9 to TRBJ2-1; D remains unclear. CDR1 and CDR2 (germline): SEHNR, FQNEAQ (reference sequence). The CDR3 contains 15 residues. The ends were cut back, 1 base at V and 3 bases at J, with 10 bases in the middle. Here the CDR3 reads CASSLDLPFYNEQFF. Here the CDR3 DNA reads TGTGCCAGCAGCTTAGACTTGCCATTCTACAATGAGCAGTTCTTC.

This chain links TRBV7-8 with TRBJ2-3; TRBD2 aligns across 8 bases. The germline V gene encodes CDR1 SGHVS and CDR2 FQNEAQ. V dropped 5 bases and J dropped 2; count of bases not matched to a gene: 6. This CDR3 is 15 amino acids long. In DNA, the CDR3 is TGTGCCAGCAGCCCCCCTAGCGGGCCCACAGATACGCAGTATTTT. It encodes CASSPPSGPTDTQYF.

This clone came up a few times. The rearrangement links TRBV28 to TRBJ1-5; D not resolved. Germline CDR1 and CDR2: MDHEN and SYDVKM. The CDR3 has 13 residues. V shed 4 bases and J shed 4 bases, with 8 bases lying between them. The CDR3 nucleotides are TGTGCCAGCAGTTCCACCGGGAATCAGCCCCAGCATTTT. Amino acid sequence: CASSSTGNQPQHF.

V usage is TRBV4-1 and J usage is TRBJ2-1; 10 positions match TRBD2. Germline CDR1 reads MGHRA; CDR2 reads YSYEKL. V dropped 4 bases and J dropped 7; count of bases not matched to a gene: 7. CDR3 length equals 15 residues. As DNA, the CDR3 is TGCGCCAGCAGCCCGTTAGGACTAGCGGCAAATGAGCAGTTCTTC. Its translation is CASSPLGLAANEQFF.

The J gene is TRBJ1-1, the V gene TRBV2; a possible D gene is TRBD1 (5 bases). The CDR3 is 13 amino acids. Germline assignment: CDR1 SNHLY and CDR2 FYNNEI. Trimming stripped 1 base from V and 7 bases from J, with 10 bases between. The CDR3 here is CASSEVGVGEAFF. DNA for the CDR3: TGTGCCAGCAGTGAAGTAGGGGTTGGTGAAGCTTTCTTT.

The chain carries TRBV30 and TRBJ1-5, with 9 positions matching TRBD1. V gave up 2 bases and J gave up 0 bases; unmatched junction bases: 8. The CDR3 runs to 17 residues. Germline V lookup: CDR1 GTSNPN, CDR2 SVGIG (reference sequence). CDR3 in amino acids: CAWSPDRGDYSNQPQHF. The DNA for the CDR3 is TGTGCCTGGAGTCCGGACAGGGGCGATTATAGCAATCAGCCCCAGCATTTT.

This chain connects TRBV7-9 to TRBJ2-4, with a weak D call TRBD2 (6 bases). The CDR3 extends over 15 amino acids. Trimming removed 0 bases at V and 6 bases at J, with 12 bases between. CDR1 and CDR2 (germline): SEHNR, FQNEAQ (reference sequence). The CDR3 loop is CASSLAGGEGNIQYF. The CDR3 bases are TGTGCCAGCAGCTTAGCGGGGGGAGAGGGAAACATTCAGTACTTC.

DNA for the CDR3: TGTGCCAGCAGCCAGGGGGCGGACACTGAAGCTTTCTTT. Translation: CASSQGADTEAFF. This rearrangement joins TRBV4-2 to TRBJ1-1; weak D call: TRBD1 (6 bases). Trimming removed 3 bases from V and 3 bases from J, with 8 bases in between. Germline CDR1 reads LGHNA; CDR2 reads YNFKEQ. This CDR3 has 13 residues.

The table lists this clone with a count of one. Here the CDR3 reads CASSLGLAGDTQYF. The DNA of the CDR3 is TGTGCCAGCAGCTTGGGACTAGCTGGAGATACGCAGTATTTT. The chain joins TRBV7-9 to TRBJ2-3; the match to TRBD2 covers 9 bases. Germline assignment: CDR1 SEHNR and CDR2 FQNEAQ (reference sequence). The CDR3 is made up of 14 amino acids. V gave up 3 bases and J gave up 5 bases; unmatched junction bases: 3.

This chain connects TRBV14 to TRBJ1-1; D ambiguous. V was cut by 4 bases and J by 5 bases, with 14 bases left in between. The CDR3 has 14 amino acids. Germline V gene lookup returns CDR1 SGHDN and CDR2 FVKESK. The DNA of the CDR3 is TGTGCCAGCAGCCTGTTGGCAGGAGGGACTGAAGCTTTCTTT. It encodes CASSLLAGGTEAFF.

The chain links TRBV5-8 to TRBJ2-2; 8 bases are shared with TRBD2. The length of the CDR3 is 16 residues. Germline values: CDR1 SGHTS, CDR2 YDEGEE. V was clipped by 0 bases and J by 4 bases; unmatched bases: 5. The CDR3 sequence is CASSLVLAGSTGELFF. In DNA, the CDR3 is TGTGCCAGCAGCTTGGTCTTAGCGGGGAGCACCGGGGAGCTGTTTTTT. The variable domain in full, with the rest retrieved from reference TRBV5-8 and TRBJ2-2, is EAGVTQSPTHLIKTRGQQATLRCSPISGHTSVYWYQQALGLGLQFLLWYDEGEERNRGNFPPRFSGRQFPNYSSELNVNALELEDSALYLCASSLVLAGSTGELFFGEGSRLTVL.

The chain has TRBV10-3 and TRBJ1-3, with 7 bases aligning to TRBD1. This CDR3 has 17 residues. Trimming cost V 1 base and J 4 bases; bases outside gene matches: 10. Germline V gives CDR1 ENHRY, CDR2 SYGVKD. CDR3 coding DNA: TGTGCCATCAGTGAGTTAAGTACAGGGGTGTTCGGAAACACCATATATTTT. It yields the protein CAISELSTGVFGNTIYF.

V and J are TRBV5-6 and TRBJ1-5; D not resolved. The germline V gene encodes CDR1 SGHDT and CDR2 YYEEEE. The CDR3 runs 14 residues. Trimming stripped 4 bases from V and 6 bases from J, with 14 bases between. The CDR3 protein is CASSRSGFGQPQHF. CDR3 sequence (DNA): TGTGCCAGCAGCCGATCCGGGTTTGGTCAGCCCCAGCATTTT.

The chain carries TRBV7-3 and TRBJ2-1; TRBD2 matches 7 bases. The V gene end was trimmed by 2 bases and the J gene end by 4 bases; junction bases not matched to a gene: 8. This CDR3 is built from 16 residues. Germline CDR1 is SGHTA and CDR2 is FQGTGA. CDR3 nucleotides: TGTGCCAGCAGCTTACGGTCTAGCGGAACATACAATGAGCAGTTCTTC. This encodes CASSLRSSGTYNEQFF.

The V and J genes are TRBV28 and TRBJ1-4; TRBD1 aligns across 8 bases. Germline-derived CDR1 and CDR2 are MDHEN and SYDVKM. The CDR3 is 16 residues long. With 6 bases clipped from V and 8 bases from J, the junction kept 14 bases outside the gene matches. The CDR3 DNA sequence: TGTGCCAGCAGCTCCCTAGGCCCGGGACAGGCCGAAAAACTGTTTTTT. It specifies CASSSLGPGQAEKLFF. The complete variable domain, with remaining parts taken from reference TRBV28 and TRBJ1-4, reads DVKVTQSSRYLVKRTGEKVFLECVQDMDHENMFWYRQDPGLGLRLIYFSYDVKMKEKGDIPEGYSVSREKKERFSLILESASTNQTSMYLCASSSLGPGQAEKLFFGSGTQLSVL.

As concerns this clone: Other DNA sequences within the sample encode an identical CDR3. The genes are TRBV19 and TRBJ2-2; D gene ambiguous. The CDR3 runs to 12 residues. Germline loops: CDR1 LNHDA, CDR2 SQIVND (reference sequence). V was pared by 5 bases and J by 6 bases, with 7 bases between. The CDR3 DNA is TGTGCCAGTAGTCCCCAGGCCGGGGAGCTGTTTTTT. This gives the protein CASSPQAGELFF. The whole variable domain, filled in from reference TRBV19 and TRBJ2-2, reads DGGITQSPKYLFRKEGQNVTLSCEQNLNHDAMYWYRQDPGQGLRLIYYSQIVNDFQKGDIAEGYSVSREKKESFPLTVTSAQKNPTAFYLCASSPQAGELFFGEGSRLTVL.